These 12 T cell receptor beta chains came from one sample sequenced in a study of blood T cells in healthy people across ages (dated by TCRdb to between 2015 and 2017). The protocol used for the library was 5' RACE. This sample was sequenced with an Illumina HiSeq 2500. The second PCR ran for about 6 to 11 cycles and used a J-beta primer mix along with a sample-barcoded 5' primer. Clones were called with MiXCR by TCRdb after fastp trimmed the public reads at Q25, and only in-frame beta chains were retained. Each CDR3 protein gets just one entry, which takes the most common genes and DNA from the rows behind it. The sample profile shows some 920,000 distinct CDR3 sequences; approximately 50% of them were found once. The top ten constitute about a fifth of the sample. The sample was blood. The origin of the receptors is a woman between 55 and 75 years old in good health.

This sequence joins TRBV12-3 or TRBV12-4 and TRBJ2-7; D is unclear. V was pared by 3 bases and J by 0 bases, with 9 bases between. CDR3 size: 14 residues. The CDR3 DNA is TGTGCCAGCAGTTTCGAGGCACGCTCCTACGAGCAGTACTTC. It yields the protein CASSFEARSYEQYF.

CDR3 in DNA: TGCGCCAGCAGCCAACTTCGCGCGGATACGCAGTATTTT. Residues: CASSQLRADTQYF. This chain links TRBV4-3 with TRBJ2-3, with unresolved D. CDR1 is LGHNA, CDR2 YSLEER, per germline. Trimming stripped 2 bases from V and 6 bases from J, with 9 bases between. The CDR3 length is 13 residues.

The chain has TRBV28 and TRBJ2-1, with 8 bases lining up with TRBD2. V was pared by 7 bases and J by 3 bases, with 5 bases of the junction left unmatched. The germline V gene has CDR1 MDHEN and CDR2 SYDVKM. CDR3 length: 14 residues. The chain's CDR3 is CASKRLAGYNEQFF. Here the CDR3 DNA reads TGTGCCAGCAAGCGGCTAGCGGGCTACAATGAGCAGTTCTTC.

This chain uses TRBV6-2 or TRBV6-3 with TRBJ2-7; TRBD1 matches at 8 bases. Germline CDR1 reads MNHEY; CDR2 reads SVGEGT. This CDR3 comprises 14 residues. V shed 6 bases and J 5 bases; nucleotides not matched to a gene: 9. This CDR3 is CASRSETGVDEQYF. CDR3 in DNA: TGTGCCAGCAGGTCCGAGACAGGGGTCGACGAGCAGTACTTC.

CDR3 DNA: TGCGCCAGCAGCCAAGATTTAGGGCAGGGCAATGGCTACACCTTC. This codes for CASSQDLGQGNGYTF. The chain recombines TRBV4-1 with TRBJ1-2, with D perhaps matching TRBD1 (5 bases). Trimming took 0 bases from V and 6 from J, leaving 14 bases between them. Germline loops: CDR1 MGHRA, CDR2 YSYEKL. The CDR3 has 15 residues.

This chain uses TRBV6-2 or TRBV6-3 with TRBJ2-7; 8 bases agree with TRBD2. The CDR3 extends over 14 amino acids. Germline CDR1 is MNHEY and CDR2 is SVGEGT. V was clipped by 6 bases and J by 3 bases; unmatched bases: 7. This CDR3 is CASRPSGSFYEQYF. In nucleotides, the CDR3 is TGTGCCAGCAGACCCAGCGGGAGCTTCTACGAGCAGTACTTC.

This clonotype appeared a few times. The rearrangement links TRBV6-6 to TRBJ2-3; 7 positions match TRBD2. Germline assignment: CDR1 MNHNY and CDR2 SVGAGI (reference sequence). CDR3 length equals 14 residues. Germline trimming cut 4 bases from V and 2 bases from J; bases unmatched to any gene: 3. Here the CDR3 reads CASSLSGDTDTQYF. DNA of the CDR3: TGTGCCAGCAGTTTGAGCGGGGACACAGATACGCAGTATTTT.

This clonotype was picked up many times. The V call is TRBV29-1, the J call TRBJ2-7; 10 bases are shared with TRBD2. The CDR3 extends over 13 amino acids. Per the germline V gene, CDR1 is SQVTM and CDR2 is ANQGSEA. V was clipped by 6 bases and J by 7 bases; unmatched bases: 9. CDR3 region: CSVGGLAGEEQYF. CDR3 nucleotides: TGCAGCGTGGGGGGGCTAGCGGGAGAAGAGCAGTACTTC.

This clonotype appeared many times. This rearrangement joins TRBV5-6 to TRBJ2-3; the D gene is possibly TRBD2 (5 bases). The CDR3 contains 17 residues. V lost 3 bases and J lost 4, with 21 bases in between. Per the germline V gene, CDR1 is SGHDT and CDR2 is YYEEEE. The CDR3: CASSSLFLGDRADTQYF. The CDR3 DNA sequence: TGTGCCAGCAGCTCCCTTTTTTTGGGAGATAGGGCAGATACGCAGTATTTT.

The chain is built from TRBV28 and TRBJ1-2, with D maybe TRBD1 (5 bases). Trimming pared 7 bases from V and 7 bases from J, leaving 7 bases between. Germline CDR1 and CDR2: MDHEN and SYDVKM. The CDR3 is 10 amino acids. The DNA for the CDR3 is TGTGCCAGCATCGGGGCTGGCTACACCTTC. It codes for CASIGAGYTF.

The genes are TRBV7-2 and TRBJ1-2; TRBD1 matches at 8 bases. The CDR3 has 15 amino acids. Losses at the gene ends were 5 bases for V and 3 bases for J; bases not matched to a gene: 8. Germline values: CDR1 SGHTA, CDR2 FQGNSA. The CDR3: CASSLSAGGYYGYTF. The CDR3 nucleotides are TGTGCCAGCAGCCTAAGCGCAGGGGGCTACTATGGCTACACCTTC.

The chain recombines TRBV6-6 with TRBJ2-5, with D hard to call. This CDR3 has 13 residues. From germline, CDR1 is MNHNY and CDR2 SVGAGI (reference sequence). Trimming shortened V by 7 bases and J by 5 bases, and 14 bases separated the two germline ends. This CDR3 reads CASNALSRETQYF. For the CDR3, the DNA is TGTGCCAGCAACGCCTTGAGTCGGGAGACCCAGTACTTC.